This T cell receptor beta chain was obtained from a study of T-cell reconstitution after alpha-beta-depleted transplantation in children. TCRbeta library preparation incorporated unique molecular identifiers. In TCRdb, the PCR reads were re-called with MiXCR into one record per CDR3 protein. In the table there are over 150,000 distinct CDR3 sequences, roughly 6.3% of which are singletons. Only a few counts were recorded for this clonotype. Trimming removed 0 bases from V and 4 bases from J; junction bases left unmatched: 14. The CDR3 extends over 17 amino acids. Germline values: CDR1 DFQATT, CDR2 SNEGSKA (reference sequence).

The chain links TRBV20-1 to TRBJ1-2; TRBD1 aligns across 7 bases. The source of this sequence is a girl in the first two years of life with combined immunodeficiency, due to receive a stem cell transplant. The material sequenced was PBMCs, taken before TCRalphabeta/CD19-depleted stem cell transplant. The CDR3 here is CSARDPGDRVGSYGYTF. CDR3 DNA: TGCAGTGCTAGAGACCCCGGTGACAGGGTAGGAAGCTATGGCTACACCTTC.